The clone carrying this TCR beta chain was picked up many times. This CDR3 has 14 residues. V lost 4 bases and J 4 bases, leaving 11 bases between the germline ends. The germline V gene has CDR1 SGHDN and CDR2 FVKESK. This sample was included in a study of molecular identifiers for immune sequencing clone quantification. About the study: RNA from approximately 20,000 or 98,000 naive CD8 cells was split five ways in replicates, with four sequenced.

MiXCR was run by TCRdb on the PCR reads, yielding one entry per CDR3 protein. In the table there are under 650,000 distinct CDR3 sequences, nearly 20% of which are singletons. This receptor was obtained from a human donor in good health. Some libraries in this study had Jurkat cell RNA spiked in. Specimen: naive CD8+ T cells from blood, with Jurkat cell RNA spiked in. Subset: FACS-sorted CD8+CD4-CCR7+CD45RA+ naive T cells. The chain has TRBV14 and TRBJ2-1; TRBD2 is a possible D gene (5 bases). The CDR3 reads CASSPYGLYNEQFF. The CDR3 DNA reads as TGTGCCAGCAGCCCCTACGGACTGTACAATGAGCAGTTCTTC.